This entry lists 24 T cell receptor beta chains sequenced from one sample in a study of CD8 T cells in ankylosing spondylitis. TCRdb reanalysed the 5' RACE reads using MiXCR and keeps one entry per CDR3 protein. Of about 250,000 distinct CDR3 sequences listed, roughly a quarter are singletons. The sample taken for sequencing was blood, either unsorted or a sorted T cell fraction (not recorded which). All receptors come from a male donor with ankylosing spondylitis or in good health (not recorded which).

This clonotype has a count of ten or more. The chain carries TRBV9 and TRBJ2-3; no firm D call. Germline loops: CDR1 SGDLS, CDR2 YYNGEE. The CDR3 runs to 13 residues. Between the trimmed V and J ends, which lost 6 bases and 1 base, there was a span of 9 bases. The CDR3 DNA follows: TGTGCCAGCAACCTGGGTGGCACAGATACGCAGTATTTT. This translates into CASNLGGTDTQYF. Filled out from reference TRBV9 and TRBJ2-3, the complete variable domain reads DSGVTQTPKHLITATGQRVTLRCSPRSGDLSVYWYQQSLDQGLQFLIQYYNGEERAKGNILERFSAQQFPDLHSELNLSSLELGDSALYFCASNLGGTDTQYFGPGTRLTVL.

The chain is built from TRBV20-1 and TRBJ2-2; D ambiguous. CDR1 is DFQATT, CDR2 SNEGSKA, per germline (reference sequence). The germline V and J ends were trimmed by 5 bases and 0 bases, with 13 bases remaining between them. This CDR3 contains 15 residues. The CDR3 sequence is CSAVSPGTNTGELFF. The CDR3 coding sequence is TGCAGTGCTGTCTCCCCAGGCACGAACACCGGGGAGCTGTTTTTT.

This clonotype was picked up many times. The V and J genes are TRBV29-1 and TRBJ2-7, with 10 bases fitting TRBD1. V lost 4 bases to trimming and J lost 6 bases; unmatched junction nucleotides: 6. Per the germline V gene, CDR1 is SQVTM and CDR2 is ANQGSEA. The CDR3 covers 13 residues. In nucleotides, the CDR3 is TGCAGCGTTGTCGGACAGGGGGTTTCCGAGCAGTACTTC. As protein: CSVVGQGVSEQYF.

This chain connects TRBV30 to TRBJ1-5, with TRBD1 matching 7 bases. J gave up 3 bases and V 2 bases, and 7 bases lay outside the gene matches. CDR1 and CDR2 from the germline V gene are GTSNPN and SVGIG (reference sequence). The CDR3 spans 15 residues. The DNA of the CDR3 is TGTGCCTGGAGTCGCCTAGGGGGCGCCAATCAGCCCCAGCATTTT. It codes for CAWSRLGGANQPQHF.

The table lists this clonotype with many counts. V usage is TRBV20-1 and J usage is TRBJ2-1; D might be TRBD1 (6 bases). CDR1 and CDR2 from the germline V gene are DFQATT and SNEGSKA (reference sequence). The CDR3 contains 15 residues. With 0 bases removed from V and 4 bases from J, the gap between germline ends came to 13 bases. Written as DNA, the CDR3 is TGCAGTGCTAGAGACAGGGGCACAGTATACAATGAGCAGTTCTTC. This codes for CSARDRGTVYNEQFF.

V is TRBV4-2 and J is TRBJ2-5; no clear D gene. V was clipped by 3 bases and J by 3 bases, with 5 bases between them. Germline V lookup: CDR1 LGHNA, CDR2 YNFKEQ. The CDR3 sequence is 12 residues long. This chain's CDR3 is CASSQSEETQYF. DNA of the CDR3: TGTGCCAGCAGCCAGAGTGAAGAGACCCAGTACTTC.

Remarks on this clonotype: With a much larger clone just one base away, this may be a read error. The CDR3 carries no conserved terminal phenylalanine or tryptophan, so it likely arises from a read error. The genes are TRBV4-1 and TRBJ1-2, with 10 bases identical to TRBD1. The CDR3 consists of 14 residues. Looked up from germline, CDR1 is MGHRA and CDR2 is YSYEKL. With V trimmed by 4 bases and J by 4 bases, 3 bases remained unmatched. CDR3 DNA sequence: TGCGCCAGCAGCCGTGACAGGGGGCCCTATGGCTACACCTAC. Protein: CASSRDRGPYGYTY.

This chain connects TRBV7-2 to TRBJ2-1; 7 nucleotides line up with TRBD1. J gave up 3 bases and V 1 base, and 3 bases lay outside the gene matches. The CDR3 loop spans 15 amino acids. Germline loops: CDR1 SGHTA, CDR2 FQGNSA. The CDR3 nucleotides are TGTGCCAGCAGCTTAGAGGGACAGATCTACAATGAGCAGTTCTTC. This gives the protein CASSLEGQIYNEQFF.

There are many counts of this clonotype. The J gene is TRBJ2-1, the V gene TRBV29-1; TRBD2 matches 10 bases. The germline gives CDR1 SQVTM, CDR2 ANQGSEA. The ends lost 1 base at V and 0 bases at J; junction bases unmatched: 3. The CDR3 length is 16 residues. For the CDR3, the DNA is TGCAGCGTTGAAGCAGGGACTAGCGACTCCTACAATGAGCAGTTCTTC. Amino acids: CSVEAGTSDSYNEQFF.

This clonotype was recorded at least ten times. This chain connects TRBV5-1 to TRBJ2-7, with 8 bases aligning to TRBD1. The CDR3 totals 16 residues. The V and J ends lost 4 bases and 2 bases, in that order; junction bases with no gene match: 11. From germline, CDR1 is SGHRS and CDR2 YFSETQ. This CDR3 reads CASSRLSGQGPYEQYF. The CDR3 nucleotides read TGCGCCAGCAGCAGGCTCTCCGGACAGGGTCCCTACGAGCAGTACTTC.

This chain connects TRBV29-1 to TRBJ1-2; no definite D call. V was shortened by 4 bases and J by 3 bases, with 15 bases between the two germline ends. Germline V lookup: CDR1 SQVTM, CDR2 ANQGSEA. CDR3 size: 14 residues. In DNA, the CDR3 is TGCAGCGTTGCCCCAAAGGTATCTGACTATGGCTACACCTTC. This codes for CSVAPKVSDYGYTF.

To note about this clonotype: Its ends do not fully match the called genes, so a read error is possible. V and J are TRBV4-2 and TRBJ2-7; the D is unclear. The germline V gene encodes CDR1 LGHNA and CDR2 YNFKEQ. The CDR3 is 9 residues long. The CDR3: CATVRLPDF. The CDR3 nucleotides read TGTGCCACGGTCCGACTCCCGGACTTC.

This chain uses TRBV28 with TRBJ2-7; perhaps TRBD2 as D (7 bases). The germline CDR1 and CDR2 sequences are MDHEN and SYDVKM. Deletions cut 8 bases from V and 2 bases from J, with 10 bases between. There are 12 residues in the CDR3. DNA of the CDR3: TGTGCCAGCGGGGGGGGGCCCTACGAGCAGTACTTC. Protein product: CASGGGPYEQYF.

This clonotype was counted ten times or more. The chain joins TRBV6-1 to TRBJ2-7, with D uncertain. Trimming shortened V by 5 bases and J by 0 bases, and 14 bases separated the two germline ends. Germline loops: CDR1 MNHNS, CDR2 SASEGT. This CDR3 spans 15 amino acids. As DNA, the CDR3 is TGTGCCAGCAGTCCTCTTCCAGCGACCTCCTACGAGCAGTACTTC. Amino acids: CASSPLPATSYEQYF.

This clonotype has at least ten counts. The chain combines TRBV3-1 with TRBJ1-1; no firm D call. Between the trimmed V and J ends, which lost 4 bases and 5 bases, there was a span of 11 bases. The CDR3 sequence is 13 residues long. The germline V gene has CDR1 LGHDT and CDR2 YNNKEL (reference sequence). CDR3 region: CASSPRGGTEAFF. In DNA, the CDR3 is TGTGCCAGCAGCCCCCGGGGTGGAACTGAAGCTTTCTTT. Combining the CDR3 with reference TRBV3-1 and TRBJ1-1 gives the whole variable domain DTAVSQTPKYLVTQMGNDKSIKCEQNLGHDTMYWYKQDSKKFLKIMFSYNNKELIINETVPNRFSPKSPDKAHLNLHINSLELGDSAVYFCASSPRGGTEAFFGQGTRLTVV.

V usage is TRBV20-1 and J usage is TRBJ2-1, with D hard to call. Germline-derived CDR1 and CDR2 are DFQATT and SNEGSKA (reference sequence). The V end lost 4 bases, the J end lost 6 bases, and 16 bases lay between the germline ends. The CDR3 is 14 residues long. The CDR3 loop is CSAILPTGVNEQFF. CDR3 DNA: TGCAGTGCTATTCTCCCCACTGGAGTCAATGAGCAGTTCTTC.

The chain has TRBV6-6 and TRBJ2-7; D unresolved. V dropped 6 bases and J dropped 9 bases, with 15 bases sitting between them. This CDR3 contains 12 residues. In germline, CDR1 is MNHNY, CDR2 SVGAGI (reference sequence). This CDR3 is CASSPVGAGQYF. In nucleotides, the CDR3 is TGTGCCAGCAGCCCCGTAGGCGCCGGGCAGTACTTC.

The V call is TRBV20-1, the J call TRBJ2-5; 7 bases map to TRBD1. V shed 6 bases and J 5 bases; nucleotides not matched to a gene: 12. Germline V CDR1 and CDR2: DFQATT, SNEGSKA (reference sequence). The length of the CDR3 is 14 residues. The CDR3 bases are TGCAGTGCCCGACCCAACAGGGGAATCGAGACCCAGTACTTC. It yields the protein CSARPNRGIETQYF.

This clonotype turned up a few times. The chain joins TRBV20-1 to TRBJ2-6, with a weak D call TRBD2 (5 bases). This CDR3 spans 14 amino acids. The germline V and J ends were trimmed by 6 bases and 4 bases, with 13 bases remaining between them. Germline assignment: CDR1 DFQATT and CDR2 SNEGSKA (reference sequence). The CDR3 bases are TGCAGTGCCGGCTACGAGCGGGGGGCCAACGTCCTGACTTTC. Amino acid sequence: CSAGYERGANVLTF.

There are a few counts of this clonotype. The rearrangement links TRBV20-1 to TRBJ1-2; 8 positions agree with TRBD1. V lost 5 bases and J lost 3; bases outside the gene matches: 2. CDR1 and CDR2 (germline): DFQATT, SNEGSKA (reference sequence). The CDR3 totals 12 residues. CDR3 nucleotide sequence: TGCAGTGCTGACAGGGGTGACTATGGCTACACCTTC. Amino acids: CSADRGDYGYTF.

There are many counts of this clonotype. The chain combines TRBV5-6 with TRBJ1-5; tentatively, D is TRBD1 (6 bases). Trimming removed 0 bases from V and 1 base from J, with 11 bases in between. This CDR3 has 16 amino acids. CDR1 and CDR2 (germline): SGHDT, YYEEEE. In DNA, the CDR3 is TGTGCCAGCAGCTTGGCCGGACAGCCAAGCAATCAGCCCCAGCATTTT. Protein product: CASSLAGQPSNQPQHF.

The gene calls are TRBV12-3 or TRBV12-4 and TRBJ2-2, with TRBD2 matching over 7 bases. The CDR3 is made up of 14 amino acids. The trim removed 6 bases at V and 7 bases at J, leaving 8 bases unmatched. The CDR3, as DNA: TGTGCCAGCAGGGGCGGGGGAGTTCTCGGGGAGCTGTTTTTT. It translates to CASRGGGVLGELFF.

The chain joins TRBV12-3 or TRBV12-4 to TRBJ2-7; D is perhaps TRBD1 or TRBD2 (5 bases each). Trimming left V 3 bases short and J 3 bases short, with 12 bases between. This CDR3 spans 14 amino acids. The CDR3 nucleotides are TGTGCCAGCAGTTTGAGACAGAGCGGCTACGAGCAGTACTTC. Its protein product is CASSLRQSGYEQYF.

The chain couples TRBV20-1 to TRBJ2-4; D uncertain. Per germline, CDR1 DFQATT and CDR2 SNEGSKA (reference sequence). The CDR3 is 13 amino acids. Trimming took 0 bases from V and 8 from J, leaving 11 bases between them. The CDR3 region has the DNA TGCAGTGCTAGAGATCGCAGAGTCTACATTCAGTACTTC. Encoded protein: CSARDRRVYIQYF.